The text below deals with one T cell receptor (beta chain). The table came from immunoSEQ multiplex PCR; TCRdb's copy has only in-frame clones and leaves some out. Of 20,000 or so clones in the sample, under 50% were seen once. These data come from a study of graft-versus-host responses after intestinal transplantation. Overall study: Recipients got multivisceral, liver-intestinal, or isolated intestinal transplants. Notes on the study in general: Some GvH clones were seen earlier in gut or blood, suggesting intestinal origin. Early declines in HvG clones that occurred post-transplant were associated with peak circulating GvH clone levels.

At the end of the reaction, proliferating CFSE-low CD3+CD4+ and CD3+CD8+ responders were sorted. Germline-derived CDR1 and CDR2 are MNHEY and SVGAGI. The CDR3 runs 14 residues. Trimming removed 5 bases from V and 11 bases from J, with 20 bases in between. The sample was alloreactive CD4+ T cells from a mixed lymphocyte reaction culture, taken before intestinal transplant. The sample's subset: CFSE-low proliferating T cells sorted from roughly 6-day pre-transplant mixed lymphocyte reaction (GvH or HvG direction). J is TRBJ2-3 and V is TRBV6-5; possible D gene TRBD1, 6 bases. The sequence derives from a human patient who received an intestinal transplant. The CDR3 reads CASSPRTALRGQYF. CDR3 sequence (DNA): TGTGCCAGCAGTCCCCGGACAGCCCTACGGGGGCAGTATTTT.